This T cell receptor beta chain was observed in a study of CD4 T cell repertoires in COVID-19. Study-level points and caveats: SARS-CoV and/or HKU1 spike cultures shared between roughly 6 and 28% of SARS-CoV-2 clonotypes. Two or all three memory subsets shared several highly expanded SARS-CoV-2-reactive clonotypes.

A remark on this clone: Antigen specificity is unknown.

Clones were sequenced by immunoSEQ multiplex PCR, and TCRdb holds only the in-frame ones, with some missing. This sample carries roughly 480 clones, over 15% of them seen once, and the ten largest clones take 20% to 25%. Germline loops: CDR1 SGHNT, CDR2 YYREEE (reference sequence). The V and J ends lost 0 bases and 6 bases respectively, with 24 bases between them. This CDR3 contains 18 residues. J is TRBJ2-5 and V is TRBV5-4; D might be TRBD1 (6 bases). This TCR was recovered from a human donor who had COVID-19. Source: memory CD4+ T cells, cultured in vitro, taken after recovery from COVID-19. The DNA of the CDR3 is TGTGCCAGCAGCTTGGCCCCAAACGCCAGGGGCGTTGAAAAGACCCAGTACTTC. It translates to CASSLAPNARGVEKTQYF.